This TCR beta chain was captured in a study of shared clonotypes between healthy human individuals. Only in-frame clones appear in the TCRdb table, and some are missing; sequencing was by immunoSEQ multiplex PCR. The sample records 450,000 to 700,000 clones, roughly 96% being singletons. This CDR3 contains 12 residues. Germline V gene data show CDR1 as MDHEN and CDR2 as SYDVKM. A word on this clone: The target antigen is unknown.

Broader study findings: In a few donors, roughly 5.2% of naive CD4 clonotypes appeared in common.

CD45RO-negative CD8 cells positively selected for CCR7 made up the naive population, which excluded terminally differentiated effector memory CD45RA+ cells. This chain links TRBV28 with TRBJ2-5; D remains unclear. The J call is doubtful: the DNA matches TRBJ2-7 better. This TCR derives from a woman in her 30s in good health. Specimen: naive CD8+ T cells sorted from blood. CDR3 coding DNA: TGTGCCAGCAGCCTCCGAATGTACGAGCAGTACTTC. It codes for CASSLRMYEQYF.